A selection of T cell receptor beta chains follows, all from one sample in a study of PD-1 blockade in classical Hodgkin lymphoma. Clones were read by immunoSEQ multiplex PCR, and TCRdb kept only the in-frame ones, dropping some. The repertoire consists of about 110,000 clones, with approximately 90% occurring once and the leading ten covering about 20%. Specimen: peripheral blood mononuclear cells (PBMCs), collected before the second cycle of nivolumab. The source of these receptors is a human donor with classical Hodgkin lymphoma. Both conserved end residues are part of each CDR3. The D gene is left open where the match is weak. Some rows have no size entry. The others give once, few or many, or a class for an expanded clone.

abundance: NA; d_gene: TRBD2; len: 15; v_gene: TRBV5-4; j_gene: TRBJ2-5; CDR3nt: TGTGCCAGCAGCTTGTTGCTAGCGGGAGAAGAGACCCAGTACTTC; CDR3aa: CASSLLLAGEETQYF
abundance: NA; d_gene: TRBD1; len: 14; v_gene: TRBV19; j_gene: TRBJ1-4; CDR3nt: TGTGCCAGTAGCCTGACAGGGGGTTCTGAAAAACTGTTTTTT; CDR3aa: CASSLTGGSEKLFF
abundance: NA; d_gene: NA; len: 13; v_gene: TRBV2; j_gene: TRBJ2-2; CDR3nt: TGTGCCAGCAGTGTAGGGGTAACCGGGGAGCTGTTTTTT; CDR3aa: CASSVGVTGELFF
abundance: NA; d_gene: TRBD2; len: 15; v_gene: TRBV7-2; j_gene: TRBJ2-7; CDR3nt: TGTGCCAGCAGCCCCACTAGCGGGAGTGCCTACGAGCAGTACTTC; CDR3aa: CASSPTSGSAYEQYF
abundance: NA; d_gene: NA; len: 10; v_gene: TRBV6-4; j_gene: TRBJ2-1; CDR3nt: TGTGCCAGGGGCCTCGGTGAGCAGTTCTTC; CDR3aa: CARGLGEQFF
abundance: NA; d_gene: NA; len: 17; v_gene: TRBV4-2; j_gene: TRBJ2-6; CDR3nt: TGTGCCAGCAGCGTCGCCGGGACATCGACTGGGGCCAACGTCCTGACTTTC; CDR3aa: CASSVAGTSTGANVLTF
abundance: NA; d_gene: NA; len: 15; v_gene: TRBV14; j_gene: TRBJ2-7; CDR3nt: TGTGCCAGCAGCCAAGGTGGCAGCTTCTCCTACGAGCAGTACTTC; CDR3aa: CASSQGGSFSYEQYF
abundance: once; d_gene: NA; len: 12; v_gene: TRBV11-3; j_gene: TRBJ1-1; CDR3nt: TGTGCCAGCAGCTTAGATACGGGGGGAGCTTTCTTT; CDR3aa: CASSLDTGGAFF
abundance: few; d_gene: NA; len: 14; v_gene: TRBV19; j_gene: TRBJ1-2; CDR3nt: TGTGCCAGTATGGTAGGGGAAGGCCTAGGCGGCTACACCTTC; CDR3aa: CASMVGEGLGGYTF
abundance: NA; d_gene: NA; len: 15; v_gene: TRBV7-9; j_gene: TRBJ1-2; CDR3nt: TGTGCCAGCAGCACATATCAGGGAGCTAACTATGGCTACACCTTC; CDR3aa: CASSTYQGANYGYTF
abundance: NA; d_gene: NA; len: 13; v_gene: TRBV19; j_gene: TRBJ1-5; CDR3nt: TGTGCCAGTAGTATCGGGCCAATACAGCCCCAGCATTTT; CDR3aa: CASSIGPIQPQHF
abundance: NA; d_gene: NA; len: 15; v_gene: TRBV27; j_gene: TRBJ2-1; CDR3nt: TGTGCCAGCAGCCAGACGGCTACCCGCTACAATGAGCAGTTCTTC; CDR3aa: CASSQTATRYNEQFF
abundance: once; d_gene: NA; len: 14; v_gene: TRBV5-1; j_gene: TRBJ2-7; CDR3nt: TGCGCCAGCAGCTTGAGGGTGGGGGGCTACGAGCAGTACTTC; CDR3aa: CASSLRVGGYEQYF
abundance: NA; d_gene: TRBD1; len: 14; v_gene: TRBV5-1; j_gene: TRBJ1-2; CDR3nt: TGCGCCAGCAGCCAAGATGCAGGGGGTTATGGCTACACCTTC; CDR3aa: CASSQDAGGYGYTF
abundance: NA; d_gene: TRBD1; len: 18; v_gene: TRBV4-1; j_gene: TRBJ1-5; CDR3nt: TGCGCCAGCAGCCAGGAGACCCTTGGGACAGGAGGGTATCAGCCCCAGCATTTT; CDR3aa: CASSQETLGTGGYQPQHF
abundance: NA; d_gene: NA; len: 16; v_gene: TRBV4-3; j_gene: TRBJ1-4; CDR3nt: TGCGCCAGCAGCCAAGAACGGCAGGGGATTAATGAAAAACTGTTTTTT; CDR3aa: CASSQERQGINEKLFF
abundance: NA; d_gene: TRBD2; len: 18; v_gene: TRBV9; j_gene: TRBJ2-3; CDR3nt: TGTGCCAGCAGCGCCGGAGCGGGGCGATTCCCTAGCACAGATACGCAGTATTTT; CDR3aa: CASSAGAGRFPSTDTQYF
abundance: NA; d_gene: NA; len: 13; v_gene: TRBV7-6; j_gene: TRBJ2-5; CDR3nt: TGTGCCAGCAGCTCGCAGGGGGGGGAGACCCAGTACTTC; CDR3aa: CASSSQGGETQYF
abundance: once; d_gene: TRBD2; len: 20; v_gene: TRBV12-5; j_gene: TRBJ2-1; CDR3nt: TGTGCTAGTGGTTTGGCCCGAACGACTTTAGCGGGGACTACCAACAATGAGCAGTTCTTC; CDR3aa: CASGLARTTLAGTTNNEQFF
abundance: NA; d_gene: NA; len: 15; v_gene: TRBV27; j_gene: TRBJ1-5; CDR3nt: TGTGCCAGCAGTTTGTTTCTTGGGTACAATCAGCCCCAGCATTTT; CDR3aa: CASSLFLGYNQPQHF
abundance: NA; d_gene: TRBD1; len: 14; v_gene: TRBV30; j_gene: TRBJ1-2; CDR3nt: TGTGCCTGGAGCTGGAGACAGGGGGCCCATGGCTACACCTTC; CDR3aa: CAWSWRQGAHGYTF
abundance: NA; d_gene: NA; len: 17; v_gene: TRBV5-1; j_gene: TRBJ1-4; CDR3nt: TGCGCCAGCAGTATCTTCCCAAACAGAGCAACTAATGAAAAACTGTTTTTT; CDR3aa: CASSIFPNRATNEKLFF
abundance: NA; d_gene: TRBD2; len: 14; v_gene: TRBV30; j_gene: TRBJ2-1; CDR3nt: TGTGCCTGGAGGGCTAGCGGGTCTCACAATGAGCAGTTCTTC; CDR3aa: CAWRASGSHNEQFF
abundance: NA; d_gene: NA; len: 19; v_gene: TRBV27; j_gene: TRBJ2-6; CDR3nt: TGTGCCAGCAGTTTCTCAATCACATTAAGAGTCTCTGGGGCCAACGTCCTGACTTTC; CDR3aa: CASSFSITLRVSGANVLTF
abundance: NA; d_gene: TRBD1; len: 16; v_gene: TRBV4-1; j_gene: TRBJ2-7; CDR3nt: TGCGCCAGCAGCCAACTAAGGACAGGGGGCTCCTACGAGCAGTACTTC; CDR3aa: CASSQLRTGGSYEQYF
abundance: NA; d_gene: TRBD1; len: 19; v_gene: TRBV7-9; j_gene: TRBJ1-5; CDR3nt: TGTGCCAGCAGCTCTGGTTTGGGGACAGGGGGTTATAGCAATCAGCCCCAGCATTTT; CDR3aa: CASSSGLGTGGYSNQPQHF
abundance: NA; d_gene: NA; len: 13; v_gene: TRBV19; j_gene: TRBJ1-1; CDR3nt: TGTGCCAGTAGTGCCTCACAGGGAACTGAAGCTTTCTTT; CDR3aa: CASSASQGTEAFF
abundance: NA; d_gene: NA; len: 11; v_gene: TRBV28; j_gene: TRBJ1-1; CDR3nt: TGTGCCAGCAGTTTATGGGGGGAAGCTTTCTTT; CDR3aa: CASSLWGEAFF
abundance: NA; d_gene: NA; len: 15; v_gene: TRBV28; j_gene: TRBJ1-1; CDR3nt: TGTGCCAGCAGACCCTCAACAGGTGTGAACACTGAAGCTTTCTTT; CDR3aa: CASRPSTGVNTEAFF
abundance: NA; d_gene: NA; len: 15; v_gene: TRBV11-2; j_gene: TRBJ1-5; CDR3nt: TGTGCCAGCAGCTCCGACCCAGGGAGGAATCAGCCCCAGCATTTT; CDR3aa: CASSSDPGRNQPQHF
abundance: NA; d_gene: TRBD2; len: 17; v_gene: TRBV28; j_gene: TRBJ2-7; CDR3nt: TGTGCCAGCAGTTTAGGGGTTGGGGCGGGAGCGTCCTACGAGCAGTACTTC; CDR3aa: CASSLGVGAGASYEQYF
abundance: NA; d_gene: TRBD1; len: 16; v_gene: TRBV19; j_gene: TRBJ2-1; CDR3nt: TGTGCCAGTAGTATAGGAGGGACAGGTTCCTACAATGAGCAGTTCTTC; CDR3aa: CASSIGGTGSYNEQFF
abundance: NA; d_gene: NA; len: 16; v_gene: TRBV28; j_gene: TRBJ1-2; CDR3nt: TGTGCCAGCAGCCTCCCTCCGACAGAGACTAACTATGGCTACACCTTC; CDR3aa: CASSLPPTETNYGYTF
abundance: NA; d_gene: NA; len: 14; v_gene: TRBV19; j_gene: TRBJ2-7; CDR3nt: TGTGCCAGTAGTAGCACAGGGTTTGCCTACGAGCAGTACTTC; CDR3aa: CASSSTGFAYEQYF
abundance: NA; d_gene: NA; len: 12; v_gene: TRBV28; j_gene: TRBJ2-5; CDR3nt: TGTGCCAGCAGTTTACCCCCAGAGACCCAGTACTTC; CDR3aa: CASSLPPETQYF
abundance: NA; d_gene: NA; len: 13; v_gene: TRBV11-2; j_gene: TRBJ2-3; CDR3nt: TGTGCCAGCAGCTTAGAAAGAACAGATACGCAGTATTTT; CDR3aa: CASSLERTDTQYF
abundance: NA; d_gene: NA; len: 15; v_gene: TRBV7-9; j_gene: TRBJ1-1; CDR3nt: TGTGCCAGCAGCCCCCTTGGGGGAACCGACACTGAAGCTTTCTTT; CDR3aa: CASSPLGGTDTEAFF
abundance: NA; d_gene: TRBD1; len: 16; v_gene: TRBV5-1; j_gene: TRBJ2-7; CDR3nt: TGCGCCAGCAGCAAAGAAGGTACAGGGGTCTGGAACGAGCAGTACTTC; CDR3aa: CASSKEGTGVWNEQYF
abundance: NA; d_gene: NA; len: 14; v_gene: TRBV10-3; j_gene: TRBJ2-5; CDR3nt: TGTGCCATCAGTGTGACAGCGAATCAAGAGACCCAGTACTTC; CDR3aa: CAISVTANQETQYF
abundance: once; d_gene: NA; len: 15; v_gene: TRBV4-1; j_gene: TRBJ2-1; CDR3nt: TGCGCCAGCAGCCAAGATAACCTTTCCTACAATGAGCAGTTCTTC; CDR3aa: CASSQDNLSYNEQFF
abundance: NA; d_gene: TRBD1; len: 16; v_gene: TRBV2; j_gene: TRBJ2-2; CDR3nt: TGTGCCAGCAGTGCGGGAGGGACAGGGGTAGCCGGGGAGCTGTTTTTT; CDR3aa: CASSAGGTGVAGELFF
abundance: NA; d_gene: TRBD2; len: 15; v_gene: TRBV2; j_gene: TRBJ2-3; CDR3nt: TGTGCCAGCAGCGCGGGACTAGCGGCAGCAGATACGCAGTATTTT; CDR3aa: CASSAGLAAADTQYF
abundance: NA; d_gene: TRBD1; len: 15; v_gene: TRBV6-1; j_gene: TRBJ1-2; CDR3nt: TGTGCCAGCAGCGACCCTGTGGCAGGGGGCTATGGCTACACCTTC; CDR3aa: CASSDPVAGGYGYTF
abundance: few; d_gene: NA; len: 13; v_gene: TRBV5-6; j_gene: TRBJ2-1; CDR3nt: TGTGCCAGCAGCTTTAGAGTTGCCGATGAGCAGTTCTTC; CDR3aa: CASSFRVADEQFF
abundance: once; d_gene: NA; len: 14; v_gene: TRBV12-5; j_gene: TRBJ1-2; CDR3nt: TGTGCTAGTGGTTTGGGAAGTGGTAACTATGGCTACACCTTC; CDR3aa: CASGLGSGNYGYTF
abundance: NA; d_gene: NA; len: 18; v_gene: TRBV5-6; j_gene: TRBJ2-1; CDR3nt: TGTGCCAGCAGCTATGCCCCGGTGATTTGGGGCTCCTACAATGAGCAGTTCTTC; CDR3aa: CASSYAPVIWGSYNEQFF
abundance: NA; d_gene: NA; len: 16; v_gene: TRBV30; j_gene: TRBJ2-3; CDR3nt: TGTGCCTGGAGTGTACTCACGGCTTCTAGCACAGATACGCAGTATTTT; CDR3aa: CAWSVLTASSTDTQYF
abundance: NA; d_gene: NA; len: 13; v_gene: TRBV5-1; j_gene: TRBJ2-5; CDR3nt: TGCGCCAGCAGCTTGTTGGGGGAAGAGACCCAGTACTTC; CDR3aa: CASSLLGEETQYF
abundance: NA; d_gene: TRBD2; len: 15; v_gene: TRBV2; j_gene: TRBJ2-7; CDR3nt: TGTGCCAGCATCACGCCTTGGACTAGCGGGAGAGAGCAGTACTTC; CDR3aa: CASITPWTSGREQYF
abundance: NA; d_gene: NA; len: 11; v_gene: TRBV27; j_gene: TRBJ2-7; CDR3nt: TGTGCCAGCAGTAGGTCCGACGAGCAGTACTTC; CDR3aa: CASSRSDEQYF
abundance: few; d_gene: NA; len: 14; v_gene: TRBV6-5; j_gene: TRBJ1-2; CDR3nt: TGTGCCAGCAGTTACATACAGGGATACTATGGCTACACCTTC; CDR3aa: CASSYIQGYYGYTF
abundance: once; d_gene: TRBD2; len: 14; v_gene: TRBV11-3; j_gene: TRBJ2-7; CDR3nt: TGTGCCAGCAGCGGGGGCGGGAGGGTGGACGAGCAGTACTTC; CDR3aa: CASSGGGRVDEQYF
abundance: NA; d_gene: NA; len: 15; v_gene: TRBV7-9; j_gene: TRBJ1-1; CDR3nt: TGTGCCAGCAGCCCGGACGGAGGACGGGGAACTGAAGCTTTCTTT; CDR3aa: CASSPDGGRGTEAFF
abundance: NA; d_gene: NA; len: 14; v_gene: TRBV29-1; j_gene: TRBJ2-3; CDR3nt: TGCAGCGTTGATCCGGGACCGAGGGCAGATACGCAGTATTTT; CDR3aa: CSVDPGPRADTQYF
abundance: NA; d_gene: NA; len: 16; v_gene: TRBV19; j_gene: TRBJ2-2; CDR3nt: TGTGCCAGTAGTATTCCCAGCGAGCCGAACACCGGGGAGCTGTTTTTT; CDR3aa: CASSIPSEPNTGELFF
abundance: NA; d_gene: NA; len: 19; v_gene: TRBV5-4; j_gene: TRBJ2-6; CDR3nt: TGTGCCAGCAGCTTGGCGACGCCCACCAGGGGCTCTGGGGCCAACGTCCTGACTTTC; CDR3aa: CASSLATPTRGSGANVLTF
abundance: NA; d_gene: NA; len: 16; v_gene: TRBV9; j_gene: TRBJ2-2; CDR3nt: TGTGCCAGCAGCGTACGTGGGGGTCCGAACACCGGGGAGCTGTTTTTT; CDR3aa: CASSVRGGPNTGELFF
abundance: NA; d_gene: TRBD1; len: 16; v_gene: TRBV7-9; j_gene: TRBJ1-4; CDR3nt: TGTGCCAGCAGCTTAGCCTCAGGGGGCGGGGGTGAAAAACTGTTTTTT; CDR3aa: CASSLASGGGGEKLFF